What follows is one TCR beta chain and its context. Its specificity is unknown. The sample, about 9.7 milliliters of peripheral blood, was drawn from each donor. The data stem from a study of blood T cells in healthy people across ages. Broader study findings: There was no known CMV status for donors, so expanded clonotype changes were possibly confounded. The study found more naive CD4+ cells and higher diversity in long-lived than aged donors.

A second PCR, run for about 7 to 12 cycles, used a sample-barcoded 5' primer plus a J-beta primer mix. One entry per CDR3 protein results from TCRdb running MiXCR on the 5' RACE reads. The sample contains over 600,000 distinct CDR3 sequences, 40% to 45% of which appear only once. Germline V gives CDR1 SQVTM, CDR2 ANQGSEA. The CDR3 covers 15 residues. V gave up 4 bases and J gave up 3 bases, with 15 bases separating them. The receptor was isolated from a man older than 75 in good health. The chain has TRBV29-1 and TRBJ2-2; no reliable D call. The sample consisted of blood. CDR3 amino acids: CSVVRSGRHTGELFF. The CDR3 DNA follows: TGCAGCGTTGTCCGGTCCGGGCGGCACACCGGGGAGCTGTTTTTT.